Each of the 18 T cell receptor beta chains below was sequenced from the same sample in a study of OX40 agonist ivuxolimab in advanced cancers. Repertoires were generated with immunoSEQ multiplex PCR, while TCRdb's copy carries only in-frame clones and drops some. The table has tens of thousands of clones, under 90% seen once. This sample comprised CD4+ or CD8+ T cells sorted from blood, obtained in a trial of the OX40 agonist ivuxolimab. The receptors stem from an adult with an advanced solid tumor such as melanoma, head and neck, liver or kidney cancer.

The rearrangement joins TRBV14 to TRBJ1-6, with no clear D. Germline CDR1 and CDR2: SGHDN and FVKESK. Trimming removed 0 bases from V and 11 bases from J, with 5 bases in between. This CDR3 spans 12 amino acids. The CDR3 reads CASSQDRPPLHF. CDR3 coding DNA: TGTGCCAGCAGCCAAGATCGGCCACCCCTCCACTTT.

The chain is built from TRBV7-9 and TRBJ2-1; possibly TRBD2 for D (5 bases). CDR1 is SEHNR, CDR2 FQNEAQ, per germline (reference sequence). The CDR3 has 13 residues. V gave up 0 bases and J gave up 9 bases, with 9 bases separating them. The CDR3 loop reads CASSLATRAEQFF. CDR3 coding DNA: TGTGCCAGCAGCTTAGCTACTAGGGCTGAGCAGTTCTTC.

The J gene is TRBJ1-2, the V gene TRBV2, with D unresolved. There are 14 residues in the CDR3. Trimming shortened V by 3 bases and J by 4 bases, and 12 bases separated the two germline ends. Germline CDR1 reads SNHLY; CDR2 reads FYNNEI. CDR3 nucleotide sequence: TGTGCCAGCAGTGAGTTGGGAACGGGCTATGGCTACACCTTC. Amino acid sequence: CASSELGTGYGYTF.

The chain is built from TRBV5-6 and TRBJ1-2, with D perhaps matching TRBD1 (5 bases). The V gene lost 4 bases and the J gene lost 8 bases, with 21 bases spanning the gap. The CDR3 has 15 amino acids. CDR1 is SGHDT and CDR2 is YYEEEE in the germline V gene. The CDR3 DNA is TGTGCCAGCAGCAATTTGGGGCTCCGAGGGGAAGGCTACACCTTC. It encodes CASSNLGLRGEGYTF.

This chain uses TRBV5-1 with TRBJ1-6; weak D call: TRBD1 (6 bases). The CDR3 consists of 16 residues. Germline CDR1 reads SGHRS; CDR2 reads YFSETQ. Trimming cost V 4 bases and J 7 bases, with 18 bases left between them. The CDR3 coding sequence is TGCGCCAGCAGCCCAAGTGGGGGCTTGGGAAATTCACCCCTCCACTTT. Encoded protein: CASSPSGGLGNSPLHF. The full variable domain, with the rest looked up from reference TRBV5-1 and TRBJ1-6, is KAGVTQTPRYLIKTRGQQVTLSCSPISGHRSVSWYQQTPGQGLQFLFEYFSETQRNKGNFPGRFSGRQFSNSRSEMNVSTLELGDSALYLCASSPSGGLGNSPLHFGNGTRLTVT.

The chain combines TRBV5-1 with TRBJ2-2, with 7 bases aligning to TRBD1. With V trimmed by 0 bases and J by 5 bases, 4 bases remained unmatched. This CDR3 is built from 15 residues. Germline CDR1 reads SGHRS; CDR2 reads YFSETQ. The CDR3 loop reads CASSLEGGLTGELFF. The CDR3 nucleotides read TGCGCCAGCAGCTTGGAAGGGGGCCTAACCGGGGAGCTGTTTTTT.

The rearrangement links TRBV4-1 to TRBJ2-3; D possibly corresponds to TRBD1 (6 bases). Per germline, CDR1 MGHRA and CDR2 YSYEKL. The CDR3 totals 18 residues. V shed 4 bases and J shed 2 bases, with 22 bases lying between them. The CDR3 coding sequence is TGCGCCAGCAGCCGAAAGAAACCCGGACAGCCAATCACAGATACGCAGTATTTT. Translated: CASSRKKPGQPITDTQYF.

The chain's CDR3 is CASSESRTGAGNTIYF. As DNA, the CDR3 is TGTGCCAGCAGTGAATCCCGGACAGGGGCTGGAAACACCATATATTTT. This rearrangement joins TRBV25-1 to TRBJ1-3, with 9 bases identical to TRBD1. V lost 1 base to trimming and J lost 2 bases; unmatched junction nucleotides: 3. This CDR3 region has 16 residues. Germline values: CDR1 MGHDK, CDR2 SYGVNS.

This chain links TRBV6-5 with TRBJ2-4; 9 positions agree with TRBD1. V lost 2 bases and J lost 4; bases outside the gene matches: 3. Germline-derived CDR1 and CDR2 are MNHEY and SVGAGI. There are 15 residues in the CDR3. CDR3 nucleotide sequence: TGTGCCAGCAGTTACATCGGGACAGGGAAAAACATTCAGTACTTC. Amino acids: CASSYIGTGKNIQYF.

The J gene is TRBJ2-5, the V gene TRBV6-5, with D perhaps TRBD2 (6 bases). Trimming left V 6 bases short and J 5 bases short, with 19 bases between. Germline V gene sequence: CDR1 MNHEY, CDR2 SVGAGI. The CDR3 runs to 15 residues. CDR3 loop: CASRGERLVGETQYF. The CDR3 DNA sequence: TGTGCCAGCAGGGGAGAAAGACTAGTGGGTGAGACCCAGTACTTC.

The chain joins TRBV5-1 to TRBJ1-1; tentatively, D is TRBD1 (6 bases). The V end lost 0 bases, the J end lost 0 bases, and 12 bases lay between the germline ends. The CDR3 totals 16 residues. The germline CDR1 and CDR2 sequences are SGHRS and YFSETQ. The DNA for the CDR3 is TGCGCCAGCAGCTTGGAGACAGGACCCCTGAACACTGAAGCTTTCTTT. The encoded protein is CASSLETGPLNTEAFF.

The chain uses TRBV14 and TRBJ2-1, with 10 nucleotides matching TRBD2. The CDR3 consists of 17 residues. From germline, CDR1 is SGHDN and CDR2 FVKESK. J was trimmed by 4 bases and V by 4 bases; bases with no gene match: 10. The CDR3 protein is CASSPLGGLASYNEQFF. The DNA of the CDR3 is TGTGCCAGCAGCCCCCTGGGGGGACTAGCGAGTTACAATGAGCAGTTCTTC.

The chain uses TRBV11-2 and TRBJ2-7; either TRBD1 or TRBD2 may fit D (5 bases each). Looked up from germline, CDR1 is SGHAT and CDR2 is FQNNGV. Trimming removed 5 bases at V and 4 bases at J, with 27 bases between. The CDR3 is 18 residues long. The CDR3 DNA sequence: TGTGCCAGCAGCACACGCCTGGGGGATTCGACAAAGTATTACGAGCAGTACTTC. It specifies CASSTRLGDSTKYYEQYF.

The rearrangement uses TRBV7-8 and TRBJ1-3; no firm D call. This CDR3 comprises 14 residues. The V gene lost 0 bases and the J gene lost 3 bases, with 6 bases spanning the gap. Per germline, CDR1 SGHVS and CDR2 FQNEAQ. The CDR3 nucleotides are TGTGCCAGCAGCTTAGCGGTAGTTGGAAACACCATATATTTT. It specifies CASSLAVVGNTIYF. The whole variable domain, filled in from reference TRBV7-8 and TRBJ1-3, reads GAGVSQSPRYKVAKRGQDVALRCDPISGHVSLFWYQQALGQGPEFLTYFQNEAQLDKSGLPSDRFFAERPEGSVSTLKIQRTQQEDSAVYLCASSLAVVGNTIYFGEGSWLTVV.

The sample holds a few counts of this clone. This sequence joins TRBV30 and TRBJ1-5; D is possibly TRBD1 (5 bases). Trimming shortened V by 1 base and J by 3 bases, and 7 bases separated the two germline ends. The CDR3 loop spans 13 amino acids. Germline values: CDR1 GTSNPN, CDR2 SVGIG (reference sequence). CDR3 loop: CAWSGGANQPQHF. In DNA form, the CDR3 reads TGTGCCTGGAGTGGAGGGGCCAATCAGCCCCAGCATTTT.

V is TRBV19 and J is TRBJ2-1; D gene ambiguous. The CDR3 is 11 residues long. Germline CDR1 LNHDA, CDR2 SQIVND (reference sequence). Trimming stripped 1 base from V and 11 bases from J, with 6 bases between. The CDR3 bases are TGTGCCAGTAGTATAGGACGGAAGCAGTTCTTC. Its translation: CASSIGRKQFF. The variable domain in full, with the rest retrieved from reference TRBV19 and TRBJ2-1, is DGGITQSPKYLFRKEGQNVTLSCEQNLNHDAMYWYRQDPGQGLRLIYYSQIVNDFQKGDIAEGYSVSREKKESFPLTVTSAQKNPTAFYLCASSIGRKQFFGPGTRLTVL.

The rearrangement joins TRBV7-8 to TRBJ2-3; D perhaps matches TRBD2 (7 bases). CDR3 length: 16 amino acids. Germline CDR1 SGHVS, CDR2 FQNEAQ. V was trimmed by 4 bases and J by 3 bases, leaving 17 bases between them. The CDR3 nucleotides are TGTGCCAGCAGCTCCCAGGGGCGGGAGCCGACAGATACGCAGTATTTT. This translates into CASSSQGREPTDTQYF.

This clone was counted once. V usage is TRBV25-1 and J usage is TRBJ1-2; D may be TRBD1 (6 bases). The V end lost 4 bases, the J end lost 4 bases, and 19 bases lay between the germline ends. The CDR3 has 16 amino acids. Germline-derived CDR1 and CDR2 are MGHDK and SYGVNS. CDR3 sequence: CASSGQGSVSGYGYTF. The CDR3 DNA sequence: TGTGCCAGCAGTGGCCAGGGGAGCGTTTCGGGCTATGGCTACACCTTC.